Included here is one T cell receptor (beta chain) sequence, with context. Its antigen is currently unknown. This CDR3 spans 14 amino acids. Per the germline V gene, CDR1 is KGHSH and CDR2 is LQKENI. Trimming removed 6 bases at V and 6 bases at J, with 15 bases between. The source of the sample is a study of T cell responses to AZD1222 COVID-19 vaccine. The wider study: It was second doses at about 4 or about 12 weeks that were pooled. Findings and limits, study-wide: The study found vaccine-associated CD4 TCRs spanning spike, dominant at 160-218 and 743-854. Vaccination with two AZD1222 doses was followed by a rise in Spike-specific TCR breadth and depth. In a largely white British group with more females than males, clonal diversity was possibly underestimated.

Some clones are missing from TCRdb's copy, which holds only in-frame ones; the method was immunoSEQ multiplex PCR. The sample yields some 100,000 clones, over 80% seen once. This receptor was identified in an adult in good health. V gene TRBV18 combines with J gene TRBJ2-1; D remains unclear. Material: peripheral blood, obtained on day 0 of AZD1222 vaccination. The CDR3 DNA is TGTGCCAGCTCCCCCCGGGCTATCTCCAATGAGCAGTTCTTC. It translates to CASSPRAISNEQFF.